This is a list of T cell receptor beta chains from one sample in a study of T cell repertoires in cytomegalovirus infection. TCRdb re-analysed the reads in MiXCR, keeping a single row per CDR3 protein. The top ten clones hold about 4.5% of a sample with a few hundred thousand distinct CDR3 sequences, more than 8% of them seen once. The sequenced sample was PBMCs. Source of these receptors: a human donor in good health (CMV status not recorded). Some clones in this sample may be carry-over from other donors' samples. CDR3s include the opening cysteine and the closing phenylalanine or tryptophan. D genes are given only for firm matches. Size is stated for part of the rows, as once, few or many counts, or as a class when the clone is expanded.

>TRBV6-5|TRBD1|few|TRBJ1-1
CASRGTGLNTEAFF
TGTGCCAGCAGGGGGACAGGGCTGAACACTGAAGCTTTCTTT
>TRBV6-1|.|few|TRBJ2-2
CASSAEYPGELFF
TGTGCCAGCAGTGCGGAGTATCCCGGGGAGCTGTTTTTT
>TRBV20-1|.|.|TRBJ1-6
CSAAGLQGRAKDSPLHF
TGCAGTGCTGCCGGGTTACAGGGTCGAGCGAAGGATTCACCCCTCCACTTT
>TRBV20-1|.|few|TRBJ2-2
CSARDTSTVTGELFF
TGCAGTGCTAGAGATACTAGCACGGTCACCGGGGAGCTGTTTTTT
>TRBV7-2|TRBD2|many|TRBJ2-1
CASSTWGGTYNEQFF
TGTGCCAGCAGTACCTGGGGGGGAACCTACAATGAGCAGTTCTTC
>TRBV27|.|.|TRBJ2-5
CASSFLLDSETQYF
TGTGCCAGCAGTTTCCTACTAGACTCGGAGACCCAGTACTTC
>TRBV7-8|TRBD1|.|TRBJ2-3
CASSNRGAQYF
TGTGCCAGCAGCAACAGGGGGGCGCAGTATTTT
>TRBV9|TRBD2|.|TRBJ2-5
CASSDPGTSGGETQYF
TGTGCCAGCAGCGACCCCGGGACTAGCGGGGGGGAGACCCAGTACTTC
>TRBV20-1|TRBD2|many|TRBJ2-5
CSARLRETSGRNPETQYF
TGCAGTGCTAGATTGAGGGAGACTAGCGGGAGGAATCCGGAGACCCAGTACTTC
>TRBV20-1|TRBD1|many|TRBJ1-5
CSASQGGNQPQHF
TGCAGTGCTTCACAGGGGGGCAATCAGCCCCAGCATTTT
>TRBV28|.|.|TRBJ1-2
CASNTGFYYGYTF
TGTGCCAGCAACACAGGGTTTTACTATGGCTACACCTTC
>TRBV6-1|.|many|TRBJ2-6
CASRPSSGANVLTF
TGTGCCAGCAGACCGAGCTCTGGGGCCAACGTCCTGACTTTC
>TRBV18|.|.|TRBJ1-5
CASSEGLLDQPQHF
TGTGCCAGCTCAGAGGGTCTCCTCGATCAGCCCCAGCATTTT